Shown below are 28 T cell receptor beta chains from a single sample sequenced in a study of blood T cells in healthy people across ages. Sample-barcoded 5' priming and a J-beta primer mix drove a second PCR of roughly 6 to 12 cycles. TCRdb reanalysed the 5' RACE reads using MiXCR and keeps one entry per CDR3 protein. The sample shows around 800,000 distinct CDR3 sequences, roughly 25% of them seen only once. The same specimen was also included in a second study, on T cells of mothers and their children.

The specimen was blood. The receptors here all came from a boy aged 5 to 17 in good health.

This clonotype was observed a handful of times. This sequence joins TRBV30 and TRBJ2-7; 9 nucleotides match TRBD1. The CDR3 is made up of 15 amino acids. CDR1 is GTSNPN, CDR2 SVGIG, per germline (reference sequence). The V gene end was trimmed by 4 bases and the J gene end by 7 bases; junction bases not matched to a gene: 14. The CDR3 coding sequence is TGTGCCTGGACCTACCGGGACAGGGACTATTGGGAGCAGTACTTC. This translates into CAWTYRDRDYWEQYF.

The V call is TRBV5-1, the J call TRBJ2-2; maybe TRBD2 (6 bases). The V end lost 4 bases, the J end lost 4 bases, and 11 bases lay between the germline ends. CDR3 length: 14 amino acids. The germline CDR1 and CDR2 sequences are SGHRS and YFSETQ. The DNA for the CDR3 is TGCGCCAGCAGCCGCGCGGGGTTCACCGGGGAGCTGTTTTTT. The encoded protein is CASSRAGFTGELFF.

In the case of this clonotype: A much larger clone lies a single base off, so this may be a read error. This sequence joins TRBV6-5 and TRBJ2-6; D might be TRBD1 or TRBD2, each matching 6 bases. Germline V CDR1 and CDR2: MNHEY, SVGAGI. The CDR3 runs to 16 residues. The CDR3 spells CASSYSGGSGANALTF. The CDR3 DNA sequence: TGTGCCAGCAGTTACTCCGGGGGCTCTGGGGCCAACGCCCTGACTTTC.

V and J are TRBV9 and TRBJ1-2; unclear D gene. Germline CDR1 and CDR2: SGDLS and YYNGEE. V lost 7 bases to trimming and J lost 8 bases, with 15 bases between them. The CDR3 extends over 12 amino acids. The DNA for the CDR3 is TGTGCCAGCGGACCCCCTGGAGGAGGCTACACCTTC. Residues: CASGPPGGGYTF.

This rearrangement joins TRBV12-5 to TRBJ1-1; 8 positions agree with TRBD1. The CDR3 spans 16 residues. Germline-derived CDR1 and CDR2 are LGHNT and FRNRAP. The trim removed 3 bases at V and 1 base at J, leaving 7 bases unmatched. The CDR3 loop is CASGFLLDRGNTEAFF. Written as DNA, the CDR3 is TGTGCTAGTGGTTTTCTCCTCGACAGGGGGAACACTGAAGCTTTCTTT.

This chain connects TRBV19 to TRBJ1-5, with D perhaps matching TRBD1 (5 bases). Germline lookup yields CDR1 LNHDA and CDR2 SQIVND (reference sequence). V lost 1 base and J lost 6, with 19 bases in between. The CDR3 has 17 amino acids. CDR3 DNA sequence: TGTGCCAGTAGTATAGCCCTACTGGGGGGAAGCGTTCAGCCCCAGCATTTT. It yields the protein CASSIALLGGSVQPQHF.

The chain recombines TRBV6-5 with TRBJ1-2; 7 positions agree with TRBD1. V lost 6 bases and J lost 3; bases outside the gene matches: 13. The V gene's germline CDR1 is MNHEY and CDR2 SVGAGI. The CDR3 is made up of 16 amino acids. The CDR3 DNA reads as TGTGCCAGCAGCCGAGGGGGACAGCGACTTGACTATGGCTACACCTTC. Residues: CASSRGGQRLDYGYTF.

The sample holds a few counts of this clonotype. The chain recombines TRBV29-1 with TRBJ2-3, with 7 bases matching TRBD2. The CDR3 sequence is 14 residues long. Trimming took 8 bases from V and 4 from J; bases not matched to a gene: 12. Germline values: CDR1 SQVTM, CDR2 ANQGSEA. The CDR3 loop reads CSITPGTNPDTQYF. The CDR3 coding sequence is TGCAGCATAACACCAGGGACTAATCCAGATACGCAGTATTTT.

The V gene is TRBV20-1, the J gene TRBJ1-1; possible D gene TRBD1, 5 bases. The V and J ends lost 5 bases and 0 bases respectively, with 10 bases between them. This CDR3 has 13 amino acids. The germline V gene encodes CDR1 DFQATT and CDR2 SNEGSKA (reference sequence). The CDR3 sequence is CSASGTVNTEAFF. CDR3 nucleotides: TGCAGTGCTTCCGGGACGGTGAACACTGAAGCTTTCTTT.

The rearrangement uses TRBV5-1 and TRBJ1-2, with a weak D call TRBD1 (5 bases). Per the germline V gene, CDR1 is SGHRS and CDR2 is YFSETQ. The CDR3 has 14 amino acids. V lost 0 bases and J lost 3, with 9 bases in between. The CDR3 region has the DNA TGCGCCAGCAGCTTGGATGTAGGGGACTATGGCTACACCTTC. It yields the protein CASSLDVGDYGYTF. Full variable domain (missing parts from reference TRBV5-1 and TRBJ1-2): KAGVTQTPRYLIKTRGQQVTLSCSPISGHRSVSWYQQTPGQGLQFLFEYFSETQRNKGNFPGRFSGRQFSNSRSEMNVSTLELGDSALYLCASSLDVGDYGYTFGSGTRLTVV.

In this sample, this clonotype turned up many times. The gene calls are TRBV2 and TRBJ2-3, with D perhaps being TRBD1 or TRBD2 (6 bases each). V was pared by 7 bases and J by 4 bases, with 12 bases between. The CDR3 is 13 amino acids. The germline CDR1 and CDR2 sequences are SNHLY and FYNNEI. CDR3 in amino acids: CASKGGQADTQYF. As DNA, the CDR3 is TGTGCCAGCAAAGGGGGGCAGGCAGATACGCAGTATTTT.

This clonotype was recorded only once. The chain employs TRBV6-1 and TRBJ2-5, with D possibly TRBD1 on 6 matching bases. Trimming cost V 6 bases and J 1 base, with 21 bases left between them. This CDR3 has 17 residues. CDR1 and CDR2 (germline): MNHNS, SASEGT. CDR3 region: CASSKPQGRYSQETQYF. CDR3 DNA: TGTGCCAGCAGCAAGCCGCAGGGGCGATATTCCCAAGAGACCCAGTACTTC.

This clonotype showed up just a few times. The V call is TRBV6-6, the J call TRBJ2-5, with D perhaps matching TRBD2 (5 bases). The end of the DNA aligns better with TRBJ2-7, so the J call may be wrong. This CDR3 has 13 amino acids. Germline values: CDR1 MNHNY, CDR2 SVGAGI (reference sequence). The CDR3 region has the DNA TGTGCCAGCAGAGGCGGGCGCACCTACGAGCAGTACTTC. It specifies CASRGGRTYEQYF.

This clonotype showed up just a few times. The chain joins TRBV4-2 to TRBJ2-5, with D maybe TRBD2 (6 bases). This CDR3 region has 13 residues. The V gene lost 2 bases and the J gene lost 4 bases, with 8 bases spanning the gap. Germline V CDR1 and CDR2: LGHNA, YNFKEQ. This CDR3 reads CASSQQAGETQYF. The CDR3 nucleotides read TGTGCCAGCAGCCAACAAGCGGGAGAGACCCAGTACTTC.

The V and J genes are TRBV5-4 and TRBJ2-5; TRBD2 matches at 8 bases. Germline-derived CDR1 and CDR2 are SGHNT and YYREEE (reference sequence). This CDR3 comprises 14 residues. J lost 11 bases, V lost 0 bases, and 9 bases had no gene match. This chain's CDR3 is CASSLAGGPLEQYF. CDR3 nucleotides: TGTGCCAGCAGCTTGGCGGGGGGGCCTTTGGAGCAGTACTTC.

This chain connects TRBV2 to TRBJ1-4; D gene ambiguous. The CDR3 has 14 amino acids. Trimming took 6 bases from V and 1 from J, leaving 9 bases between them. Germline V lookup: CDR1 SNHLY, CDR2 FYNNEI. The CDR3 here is CASREQLTNEKLFF. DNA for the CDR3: TGTGCCAGCAGGGAACAGTTAACTAATGAAAAACTGTTTTTT.

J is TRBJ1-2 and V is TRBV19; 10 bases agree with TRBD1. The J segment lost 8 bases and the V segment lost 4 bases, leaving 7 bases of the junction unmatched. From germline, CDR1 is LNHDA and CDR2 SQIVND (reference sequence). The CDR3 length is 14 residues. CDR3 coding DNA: TGTGCCAGTAGTACTGGGACAGGGGAGAGCGGCTACACCTTC. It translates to CASSTGTGESGYTF.

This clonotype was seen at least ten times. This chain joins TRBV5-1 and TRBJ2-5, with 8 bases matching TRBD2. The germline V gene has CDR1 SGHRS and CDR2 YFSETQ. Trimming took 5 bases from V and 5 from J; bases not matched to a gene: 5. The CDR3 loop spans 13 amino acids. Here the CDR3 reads CASSSPGGETQYF. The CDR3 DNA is TGCGCCAGCAGTTCACCGGGGGGGGAGACCCAGTACTTC.

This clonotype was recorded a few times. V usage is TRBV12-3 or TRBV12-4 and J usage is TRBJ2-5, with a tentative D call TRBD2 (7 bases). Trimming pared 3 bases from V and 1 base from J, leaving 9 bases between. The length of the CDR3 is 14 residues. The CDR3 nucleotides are TGTGCCAGCAGTTTTGGGGGGGCCCAAGAGACCCAGTACTTC. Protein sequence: CASSFGGAQETQYF.

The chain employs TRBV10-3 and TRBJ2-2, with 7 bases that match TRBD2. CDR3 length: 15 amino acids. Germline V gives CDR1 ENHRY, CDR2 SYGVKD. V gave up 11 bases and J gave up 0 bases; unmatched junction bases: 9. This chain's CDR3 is CAGGGARANTGELFF. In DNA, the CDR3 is TGTGCCGGGGGAGGGGCCCGCGCGAACACCGGGGAGCTGTTTTTT.

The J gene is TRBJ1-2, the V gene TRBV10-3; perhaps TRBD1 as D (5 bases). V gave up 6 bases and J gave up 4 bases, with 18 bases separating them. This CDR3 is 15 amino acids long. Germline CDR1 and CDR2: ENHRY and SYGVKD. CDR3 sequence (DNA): TGTGCCATCAGGGGGGACTCCGAAGGGATCTATGGCTACACCTTC. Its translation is CAIRGDSEGIYGYTF.

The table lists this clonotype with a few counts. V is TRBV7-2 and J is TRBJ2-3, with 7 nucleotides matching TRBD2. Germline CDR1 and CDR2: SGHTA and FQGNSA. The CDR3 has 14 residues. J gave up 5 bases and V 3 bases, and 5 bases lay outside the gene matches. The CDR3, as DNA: TGTGCCAGCAGCTTTAGCGGGTACGGAGATACGCAGTATTTT. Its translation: CASSFSGYGDTQYF.

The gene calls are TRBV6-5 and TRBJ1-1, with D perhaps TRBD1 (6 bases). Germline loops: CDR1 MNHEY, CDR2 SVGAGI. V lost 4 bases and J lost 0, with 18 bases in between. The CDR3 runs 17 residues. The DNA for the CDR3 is TGTGCCAGCAGTTCCTTTAAGACAGGTGTTCTGAACACTGAAGCTTTCTTT. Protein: CASSSFKTGVLNTEAFF.

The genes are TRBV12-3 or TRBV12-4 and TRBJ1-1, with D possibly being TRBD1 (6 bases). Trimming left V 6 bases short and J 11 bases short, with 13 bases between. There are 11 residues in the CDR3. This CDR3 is CASSRGPHAFF. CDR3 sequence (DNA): TGTGCCAGCAGCCGGGGGCCTCATGCTTTCTTT.

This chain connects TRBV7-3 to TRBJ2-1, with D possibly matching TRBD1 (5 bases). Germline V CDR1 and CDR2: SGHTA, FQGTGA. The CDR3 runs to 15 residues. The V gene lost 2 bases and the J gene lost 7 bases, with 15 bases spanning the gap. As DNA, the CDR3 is TGTGCCAGCAGCTTAGTGTCAGGGAACGATAATGAGCAGTTCTTC. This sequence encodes CASSLVSGNDNEQFF.

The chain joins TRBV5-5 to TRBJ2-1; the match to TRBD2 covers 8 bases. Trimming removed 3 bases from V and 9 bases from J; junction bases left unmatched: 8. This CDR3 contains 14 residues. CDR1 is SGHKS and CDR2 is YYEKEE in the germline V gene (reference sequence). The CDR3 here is CASSWRSGGVEQFF. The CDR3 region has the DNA TGTGCCAGCAGCTGGCGGAGCGGGGGCGTTGAGCAGTTCTTC.

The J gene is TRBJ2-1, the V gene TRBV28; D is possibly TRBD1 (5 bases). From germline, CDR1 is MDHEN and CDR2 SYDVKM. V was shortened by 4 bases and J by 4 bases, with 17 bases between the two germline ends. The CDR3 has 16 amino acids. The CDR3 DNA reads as TGTGCCAGCAGTTCCCCTTTGGGCAGGGCATACAATGAGCAGTTCTTC. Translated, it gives CASSSPLGRAYNEQFF.

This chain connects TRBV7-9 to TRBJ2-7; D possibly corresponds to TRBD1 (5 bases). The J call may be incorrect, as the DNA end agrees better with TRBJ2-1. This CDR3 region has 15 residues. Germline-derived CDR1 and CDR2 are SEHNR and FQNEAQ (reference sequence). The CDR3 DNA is TGTGCCAGCAGCTCAACCCAGGGCCCCTACAATGAGCAGTTCTTC. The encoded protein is CASSSTQGPYNEQFF.